This T cell receptor beta chain was recorded in a study of blood T cells in healthy people across ages. Worth noting for this clonotype: Its antigen remains unknown.

This CDR3 comprises 17 residues. Sample-barcoded 5' priming and a J-beta primer mix drove a second PCR of about 6 to 12 cycles. MiXCR, applied by TCRdb to the 5' RACE reads, yields one record per CDR3 protein. The table shows around 870,000 distinct CDR3 sequences, with 25% to 30% occurring only once. The study, taken as a whole, reports: Diversity was estimated from one million T cells, and these estimates were considered underestimates. The percentage of naive T cells correlated strongly with TCR beta diversity. The CMV status of each donor remained undetermined, and this could have confounded shifts in expanded clonotypes.

The TCR was taken from a woman older than 75 in good health. The sample comprised blood. The V call is TRBV21-1, the J call TRBJ2-3; TRBD2 was called by the table and not checked on the DNA. TRBV21-1 is annotated as a pseudogene. CDR3 sequence reads: CASSKGKRAGGGDTQYF. As DNA, the CDR3 is TGTGCCAGCAGCAAAGGAAAGCGAGCGGGTGGAGGGGATACGCAGTATTTT.